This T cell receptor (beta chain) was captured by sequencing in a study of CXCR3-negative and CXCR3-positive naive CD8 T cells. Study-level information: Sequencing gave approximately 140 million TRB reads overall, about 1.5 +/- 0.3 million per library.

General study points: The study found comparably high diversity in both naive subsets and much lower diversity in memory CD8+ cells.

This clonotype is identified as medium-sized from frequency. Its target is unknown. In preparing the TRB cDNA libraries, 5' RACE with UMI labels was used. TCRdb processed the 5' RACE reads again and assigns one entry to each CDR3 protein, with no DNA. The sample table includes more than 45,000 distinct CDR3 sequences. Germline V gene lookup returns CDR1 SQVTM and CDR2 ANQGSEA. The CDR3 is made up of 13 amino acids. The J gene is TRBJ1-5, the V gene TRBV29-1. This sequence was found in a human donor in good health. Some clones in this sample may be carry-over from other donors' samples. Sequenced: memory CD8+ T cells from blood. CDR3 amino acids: CSARSREGQPQHF.